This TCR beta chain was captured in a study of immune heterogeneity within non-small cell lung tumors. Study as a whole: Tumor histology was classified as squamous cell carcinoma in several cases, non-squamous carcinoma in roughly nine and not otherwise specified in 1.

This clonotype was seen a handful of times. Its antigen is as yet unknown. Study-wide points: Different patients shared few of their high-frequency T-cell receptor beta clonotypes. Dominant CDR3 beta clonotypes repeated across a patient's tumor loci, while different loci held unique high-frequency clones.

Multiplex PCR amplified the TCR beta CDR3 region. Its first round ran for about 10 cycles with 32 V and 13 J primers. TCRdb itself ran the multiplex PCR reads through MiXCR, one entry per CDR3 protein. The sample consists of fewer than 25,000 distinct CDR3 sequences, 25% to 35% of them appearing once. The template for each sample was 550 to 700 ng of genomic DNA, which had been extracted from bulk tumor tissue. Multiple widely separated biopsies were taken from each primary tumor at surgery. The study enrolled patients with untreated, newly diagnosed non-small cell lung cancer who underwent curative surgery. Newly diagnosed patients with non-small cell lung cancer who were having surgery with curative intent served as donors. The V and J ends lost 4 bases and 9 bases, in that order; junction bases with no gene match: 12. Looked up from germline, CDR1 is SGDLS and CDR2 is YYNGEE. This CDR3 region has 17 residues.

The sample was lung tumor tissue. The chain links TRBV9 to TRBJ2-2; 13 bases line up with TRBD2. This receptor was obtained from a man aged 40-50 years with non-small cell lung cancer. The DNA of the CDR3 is TGTGCCAGCAGCTCTCGGACTAGCGGGAGAGGTTACTGGGAGCTGTTTTTT. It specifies CASSSRTSGRGYWELFF.